These 3 T cell receptor beta chains came from one sample sequenced in a study of T cell repertoires in cytomegalovirus infection (dated by TCRdb to about 2019). Data came from an Illumina HiSeq 1500. TCRdb trimmed public reads at Q25 via fastp, called clones via MiXCR and kept in-frame beta chains. For every CDR3 protein sequence, its rows merge into one entry that carries the most common genes and DNA. Here the sample has 85,000 to 130,000 distinct CDR3 sequences; less than 25% occur a single time. 30% to 40% of the sample is held by the ten biggest clonotypes. The sequenced sample consisted of CD8+ T cells from PBMCs. These receptors were obtained from a human donor in good health (CMV status not recorded). Some clones in this sample may be carry-over from other donors' samples.

The gene calls are TRBV11-2 and TRBJ2-2, with 11 bases aligning to TRBD2. This CDR3 has 16 residues. Germline assignment: CDR1 SGHAT and CDR2 FQNNGV. The trim removed 5 bases at V and 1 base at J, leaving 3 bases unmatched. The CDR3 DNA follows: TGTGCCAGCAGCGCGGGGACTAGCGGGAACACCGGGGAGCTGTTTTTT. Protein sequence: CASSAGTSGNTGELFF.

The chain couples TRBV7-9 to TRBJ2-7; perhaps TRBD2 as D (5 bases). V was cut by 1 base and J by 2 bases, with 9 bases left in between. In germline, CDR1 is SEHNR, CDR2 FQNEAQ (reference sequence). The CDR3 covers 14 residues. The CDR3 protein is CASSLDGGPYEQYF. The CDR3 bases are TGTGCCAGCAGCTTAGATGGAGGCCCCTACGAGCAGTACTTC.

V gene TRBV19 combines with J gene TRBJ1-2; D gene uncertain. V lost 3 bases and J lost 3, with 8 bases in between. The CDR3 length is 13 residues. From germline, CDR1 is LNHDA and CDR2 SQIVND (reference sequence). The CDR3 nucleotides are TGTGCCAGTAGTATGGGTTCGTACTATGGCTACACCTTC. Protein product: CASSMGSYYGYTF.